This T cell receptor (beta chain) derives from a study of graft-versus-host responses after intestinal transplantation. About the research overall: Recipients got multivisceral, liver-intestinal, or isolated intestinal transplants. Anti-thymocyte globulin induction preceded roughly 3 years of tacrolimus and steroid maintenance in all recipients. Findings and limits, study-wide: GvH clonotypes were identified within recipient marrow, with a subset emerging first in ileum or blood. Maximum circulating GvH clone levels tracked with early post-transplant HvG decreases.

Some clones are missing from TCRdb's copy, which holds only in-frame ones; the method was immunoSEQ multiplex PCR. Seen here are tens of thousands of clones, more than 85% observed once, and the top ten hold under 0.55%. The germline V gene encodes CDR1 SQVTM and CDR2 ANQGSEA. CDR3 length: 15 residues. Regarding this clone: What it binds is not known. Compared with germline, one end of the junction differs, possibly owing to a read error. Other DNA sequences in the same sample also yield this CDR3.

The sample in question was unstimulated CD8+ T cells sorted from spleen or lymph node cells, obtained before intestinal transplant. The chain combines TRBV29-1 with TRBJ2-2; D possibly corresponds to TRBD2 (5 bases). The receptor was derived from a human donor who received an intestinal transplant. The CDR3 DNA sequence: TGCAGCGTTGACCCGGTTGGGAGCGAAACCGGGGAGCTGTTCTTT. It encodes CSVDPVGSETGELFF.